A single sample is the source of the 18 T cell receptor beta chains below, sequenced in a study of cytomegalovirus exposure and HLA in healthy donors. Primers: 60 Vbeta forward and 13 Jbeta reverse. Sequencing used immunoSEQ multiplex PCR; TCRdb keeps in-frame clones, though not all of them. In the table there are 110,000 to 150,000 clones, approximately 80% of which are singletons. Sequencing was carried out using PBMCs. These receptors came from a woman aged 40 to 55 in good health and CMV-seronegative.

This rearrangement joins TRBV5-1 to TRBJ1-3; perhaps TRBD1 as D (6 bases). The CDR3 has 16 amino acids. Trimming removed 2 bases from V and 4 bases from J, with 16 bases in between. Germline V gives CDR1 SGHRS, CDR2 YFSETQ. This CDR3 reads CASSFSGTLEGNTIYF. The CDR3 bases are TGCGCCAGCAGCTTCTCCGGGACACTGGAGGGAAACACCATATATTTT.

This sequence joins TRBV13 and TRBJ1-3; 9 positions agree with TRBD1. V lost 5 bases to trimming and J lost 7 bases; unmatched junction nucleotides: 9. The CDR3 extends over 15 amino acids. Looked up from germline, CDR1 is PRHDT and CDR2 is FYEKMQ (reference sequence). CDR3 in amino acids: CASSRDRATGNTIYF. The CDR3 DNA reads TGTGCCAGCAGCCGGGACAGGGCGACCGGGAACACCATATATTTT.

This clone came up a few times. The V gene is TRBV30, the J gene TRBJ1-1, with 8 positions matching TRBD1. Trimming removed 2 bases from V and 1 base from J; junction bases left unmatched: 6. The length of the CDR3 is 15 residues. Germline CDR1 is GTSNPN and CDR2 is SVGIG (reference sequence). The CDR3 coding sequence is TGTGCCTGGAGTATAATCGGACAGGGGAACACTGAAGCTTTCTTT. It translates to CAWSIIGQGNTEAFF.

This chain uses TRBV30 with TRBJ1-5; TRBD1 is a possible D gene (5 bases). The germline CDR1 and CDR2 sequences are GTSNPN and SVGIG (reference sequence). V was pared by 6 bases and J by 1 base, with 16 bases between. The CDR3 runs 15 residues. CDR3 nucleotides: TGTGCCTGCTCAAGAAGGGGCGCCAGCAATCAGCCCCAGCATTTT. Translated: CACSRRGASNQPQHF. The full variable domain, rest sourced from reference TRBV30 and TRBJ1-5, is SQTIHQWPATLVQPVGSPLSLECTVEGTSNPNLYWYRQAAGRGLQLLFYSVGIGQISSEVPQNLSASRPQDRQFILSSKKLLLSDSGFYLCACSRRGASNQPQHFGDGTRLSIL.

The V call is TRBV2, the J call TRBJ1-1; D is ambiguous. The CDR3 contains 14 residues. CDR1 is SNHLY and CDR2 is FYNNEI in the germline V gene. With 5 bases removed from V and 4 bases from J, the gap between germline ends came to 14 bases. DNA for the CDR3: TGTGCCAGCAGTCCCGGGATCTTAGTCACTGAAGCTTTCTTT. The encoded protein is CASSPGILVTEAFF.

This clone has a handful of counts. The V and J genes are TRBV6-4 and TRBJ1-1, with 7 bases matching TRBD1. This CDR3 has 14 residues. The germline gives CDR1 MRHNA, CDR2 SNTAGT. Trimming removed 0 bases from V and 4 bases from J; junction bases left unmatched: 2. The CDR3 is CASSDSPGGTEAFF. The DNA of the CDR3 is TGTGCCAGCAGTGACTCACCAGGGGGCACTGAAGCTTTCTTT.

This clone has only a few counts. The genes are TRBV7-2 and TRBJ1-1; D unresolved. Germline CDR1 is SGHTA and CDR2 is FQGNSA. The germline V and J ends were trimmed by 5 bases and 8 bases, with 12 bases remaining between them. The CDR3 runs to 12 residues. The CDR3, as DNA: TGTGCCAGCAGCCACCGGGGTCCCGAAGCTTTCTTT. As protein: CASSHRGPEAFF.

CDR3 loop: CASSQTGGTYEQYF. CDR3 bases: TGTGCCAGCAGCCAAACCGGAGGTACCTACGAGCAGTACTTC. V is TRBV14 and J is TRBJ2-7, with a weak D call TRBD2 (5 bases). The CDR3 is 14 amino acids. In germline, CDR1 is SGHDN, CDR2 FVKESK. The V gene lost 2 bases and the J gene lost 2 bases, with 10 bases spanning the gap.

This clone was counted once. The chain couples TRBV2 to TRBJ2-1; 7 bases map to TRBD2. Germline CDR1 is SNHLY and CDR2 is FYNNEI. This CDR3 comprises 15 residues. Germline trimming cut 5 bases from V and 0 bases from J; bases unmatched to any gene: 4. The CDR3 DNA reads as TGTGCCAGCAGTCGGGAGGTCGGCTCCTACAATGAGCAGTTCTTC. This codes for CASSREVGSYNEQFF.

The chain has TRBV6-4 and TRBJ1-1; D is perhaps TRBD1 (5 bases). The CDR3 covers 13 residues. Between the trimmed V and J ends, which lost 2 bases and 5 bases, there was a span of 9 bases. Germline V CDR1 and CDR2: MRHNA, SNTAGT. The CDR3 protein is CASSDGGGTEAFF. In DNA form, the CDR3 reads TGTGCCAGCAGTGACGGGGGGGGGACTGAAGCTTTCTTT.

This sequence joins TRBV28 and TRBJ2-3; D possibly corresponds to TRBD1 (6 bases). V lost 3 bases and J 0 bases, leaving 16 bases between the germline ends. CDR1 and CDR2 from the germline V gene are MDHEN and SYDVKM. CDR3 length equals 17 residues. CDR3 residues: CASSFGRVGGSTDTQYF. CDR3 sequence (DNA): TGTGCCAGCAGTTTCGGTAGGGTAGGGGGTAGCACAGATACGCAGTATTTT.

This clone has more than one count but fewer than ten. The V call is TRBV2, the J call TRBJ1-1; the match to TRBD1 covers 10 bases. Unmatched junction bases numbered 5, after V lost 8 bases and J lost 5 bases. CDR3 length equals 13 residues. CDR1 and CDR2 from the germline V gene are SNHLY and FYNNEI. CDR3 sequence (DNA): TGTGCCAGCGAGGGGACAGGGGAAACTGAAGCTTTCTTT. Its translation: CASEGTGETEAFF.

The chain joins TRBV27 to TRBJ1-1, with TRBD1 identical over 7 bases. Trimming at V came to 3 bases and at J to 6 bases, leaving 13 bases not matched to a gene. Germline V gene data show CDR1 as MNHEY and CDR2 as SMNVEV (reference sequence). The CDR3 runs to 16 residues. The CDR3 loop reads CASSFRTTGRNSEAFF. Written as DNA, the CDR3 is TGTGCCAGCAGTTTCCGGACGACAGGGAGAAACTCTGAAGCTTTCTTT.

The rearrangement uses TRBV5-4 and TRBJ2-5; D is undetermined. Germline V gives CDR1 SGHNT, CDR2 YYREEE (reference sequence). CDR3 length: 13 amino acids. Trimming removed 2 bases at V and 2 bases at J, with 7 bases between. The CDR3 spells CASSLQLQETQYF. The CDR3 DNA reads as TGTGCCAGCAGCTTACAGTTACAAGAGACCCAGTACTTC. The whole variable domain, filled in from reference TRBV5-4 and TRBJ2-5, reads ETGVTQSPTHLIKTRGQQVTLRCSSQSGHNTVSWYQQALGQGPQFIFQYYREEENGRGNFPPRFSGLQFPNYSSELNVNALELDDSALYLCASSLQLQETQYFGPGTRLLVL.

The chain has TRBV6-5 and TRBJ2-7; 9 positions match TRBD1. CDR3 length: 15 amino acids. Germline V lookup: CDR1 MNHEY, CDR2 SVGAGI. V was clipped by 2 bases and J by 6 bases; unmatched bases: 8. The CDR3 region is CASSYGTGPLGEQYF. CDR3 DNA: TGTGCCAGCAGTTACGGGACAGGGCCCCTCGGCGAGCAGTACTTC.

The chain links TRBV7-8 to TRBJ1-4; D possibly corresponds to TRBD1 (5 bases). The germline gives CDR1 SGHVS, CDR2 FQNEAQ. This CDR3 is 18 amino acids long. V gave up 7 bases and J gave up 0 bases, with 21 bases separating them. CDR3 nucleotide sequence: TGTGCCAGCACCTTTCACCAGACAGCCGATCCAACTAATGAAAAACTGTTTTTT. It codes for CASTFHQTADPTNEKLFF.

The chain carries TRBV28 and TRBJ1-2, with 8 bases fitting TRBD1. Unmatched junction bases numbered 9, after V lost 7 bases and J lost 8 bases. From germline, CDR1 is MDHEN and CDR2 SYDVKM. The CDR3 covers 13 residues. The DNA of the CDR3 is TGTGCCAGCATTACCCGGACAGGGCAAGGCTACACCTTC. This codes for CASITRTGQGYTF.

The chain uses TRBV5-1 and TRBJ2-1, with TRBD2 identical over 13 bases. The trim removed 2 bases at V and 13 bases at J, leaving 9 bases unmatched. This CDR3 spans 15 amino acids. Per the germline V gene, CDR1 is SGHRS and CDR2 is YFSETQ. In DNA form, the CDR3 reads TGCGCCAGCAGCTTTGGAGGACTAGCGGGAGCAACTCAGTTCTTC. It encodes CASSFGGLAGATQFF. Variable domain in full (rest from reference TRBV5-1 and TRBJ2-1): KAGVTQTPRYLIKTRGQQVTLSCSPISGHRSVSWYQQTPGQGLQFLFEYFSETQRNKGNFPGRFSGRQFSNSRSEMNVSTLELGDSALYLCASSFGGLAGATQFFGPGTRLTVL.